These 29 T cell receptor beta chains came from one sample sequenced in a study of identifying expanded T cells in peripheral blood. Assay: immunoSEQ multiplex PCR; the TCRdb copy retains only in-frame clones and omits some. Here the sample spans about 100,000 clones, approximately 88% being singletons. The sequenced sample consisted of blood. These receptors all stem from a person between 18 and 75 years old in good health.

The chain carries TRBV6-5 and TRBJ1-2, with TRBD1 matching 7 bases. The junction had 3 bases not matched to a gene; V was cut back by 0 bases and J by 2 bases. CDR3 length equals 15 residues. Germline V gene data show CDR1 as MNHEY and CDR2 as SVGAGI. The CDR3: CASSYSLQGNYGYTF. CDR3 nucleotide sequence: TGTGCCAGCAGTTACTCGTTACAGGGGAACTATGGCTACACCTTC.

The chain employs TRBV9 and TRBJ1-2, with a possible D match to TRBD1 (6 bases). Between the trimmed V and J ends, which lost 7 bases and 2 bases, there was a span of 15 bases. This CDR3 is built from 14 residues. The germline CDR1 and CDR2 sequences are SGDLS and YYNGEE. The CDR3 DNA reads TGTGCCAGCGGAAGTGCGGACAGAAACTATGGCTACACCTTC. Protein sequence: CASGSADRNYGYTF.

The CDR3 coding sequence is TGTGCCAGCAGCTTAGATTTTGGAGGCTCCTCCTACGAGCAGTACTTC. This gives the protein CASSLDFGGSSYEQYF. The chain is built from TRBV7-2 and TRBJ2-7, with D tentatively TRBD2 (5 bases). The CDR3 covers 16 residues. The germline V and J ends were trimmed by 1 base and 0 bases, with 13 bases remaining between them. The germline V gene has CDR1 SGHTA and CDR2 FQGNSA.

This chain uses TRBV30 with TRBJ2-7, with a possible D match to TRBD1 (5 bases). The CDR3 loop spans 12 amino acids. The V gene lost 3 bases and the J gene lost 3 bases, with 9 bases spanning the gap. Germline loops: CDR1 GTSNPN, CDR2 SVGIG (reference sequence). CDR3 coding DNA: TGTGCCTGGAGAGGGGTTCTCTACGAGCAGTACTTC. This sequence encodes CAWRGVLYEQYF.

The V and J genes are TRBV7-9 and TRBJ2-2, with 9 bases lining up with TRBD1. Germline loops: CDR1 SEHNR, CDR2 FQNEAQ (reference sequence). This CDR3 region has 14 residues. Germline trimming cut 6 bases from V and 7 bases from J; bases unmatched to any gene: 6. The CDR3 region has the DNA TGTGCCAGCAGGCGGACAGGGGAGGTCGGGGAGCTGTTTTTT. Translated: CASRRTGEVGELFF.

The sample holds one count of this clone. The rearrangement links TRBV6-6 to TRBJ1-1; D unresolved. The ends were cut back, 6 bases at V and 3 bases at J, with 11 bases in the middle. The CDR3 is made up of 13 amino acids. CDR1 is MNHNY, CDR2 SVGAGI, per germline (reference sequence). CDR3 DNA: TGTGCCAGCAGGACCCAGGATTACACTGAAGCTTTCTTT. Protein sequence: CASRTQDYTEAFF.

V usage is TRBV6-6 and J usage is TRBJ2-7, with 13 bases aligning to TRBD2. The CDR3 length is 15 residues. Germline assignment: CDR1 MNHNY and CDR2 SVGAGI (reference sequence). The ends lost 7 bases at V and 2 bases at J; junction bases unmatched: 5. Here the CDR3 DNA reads TGTGCCAGCACCCTCGGACTAGCGGGAGCCTACGAGCAGTACTTC. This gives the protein CASTLGLAGAYEQYF.

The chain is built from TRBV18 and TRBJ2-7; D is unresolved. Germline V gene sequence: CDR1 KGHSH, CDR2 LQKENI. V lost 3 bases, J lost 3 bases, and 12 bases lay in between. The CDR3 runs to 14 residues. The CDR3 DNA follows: TGTGCCAGCTCACCGGGTCATCTCAACTACGAGCAGTACTTC. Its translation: CASSPGHLNYEQYF.

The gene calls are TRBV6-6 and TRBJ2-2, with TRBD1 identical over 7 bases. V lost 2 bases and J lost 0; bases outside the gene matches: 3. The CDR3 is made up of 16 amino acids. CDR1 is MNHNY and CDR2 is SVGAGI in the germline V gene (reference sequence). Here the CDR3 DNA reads TGTGCCAGCAGTTACCTAGGGACAGCGAACACCGGGGAGCTGTTTTTT. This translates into CASSYLGTANTGELFF.

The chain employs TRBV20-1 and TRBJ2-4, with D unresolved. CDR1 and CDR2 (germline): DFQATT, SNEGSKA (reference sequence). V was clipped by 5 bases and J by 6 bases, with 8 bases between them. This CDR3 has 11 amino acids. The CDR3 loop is CSAWVGNIQYF. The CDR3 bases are TGCAGTGCTTGGGTGGGAAACATTCAGTACTTC.

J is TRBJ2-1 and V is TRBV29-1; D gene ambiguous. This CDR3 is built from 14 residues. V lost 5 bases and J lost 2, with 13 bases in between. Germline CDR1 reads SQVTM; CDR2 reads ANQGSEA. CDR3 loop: CSVRTTSPYNEQFF. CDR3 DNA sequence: TGCAGCGTTCGAACGACGTCTCCCTACAATGAGCAGTTCTTC.

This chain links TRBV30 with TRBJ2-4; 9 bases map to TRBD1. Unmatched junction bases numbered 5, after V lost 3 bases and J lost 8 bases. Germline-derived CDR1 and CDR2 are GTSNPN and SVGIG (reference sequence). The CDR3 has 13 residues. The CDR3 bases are TGTGCCTGGAGCCTGGACAGGGGTGACATTCAGTACTTC. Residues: CAWSLDRGDIQYF.

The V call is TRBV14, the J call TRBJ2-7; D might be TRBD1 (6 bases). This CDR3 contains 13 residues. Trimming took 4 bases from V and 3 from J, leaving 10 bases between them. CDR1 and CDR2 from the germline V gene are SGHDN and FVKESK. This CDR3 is CASSLQQGYEQYF. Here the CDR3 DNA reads TGTGCCAGCAGCCTTCAACAGGGCTACGAGCAGTACTTC.

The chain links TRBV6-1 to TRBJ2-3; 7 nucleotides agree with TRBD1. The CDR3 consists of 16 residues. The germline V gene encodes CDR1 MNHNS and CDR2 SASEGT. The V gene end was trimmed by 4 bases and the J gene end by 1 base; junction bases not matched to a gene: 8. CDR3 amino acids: CASSGHRGSGTDTQYF. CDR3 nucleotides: TGTGCCAGCAGTGGTCACAGGGGCTCTGGCACAGATACGCAGTATTTT.

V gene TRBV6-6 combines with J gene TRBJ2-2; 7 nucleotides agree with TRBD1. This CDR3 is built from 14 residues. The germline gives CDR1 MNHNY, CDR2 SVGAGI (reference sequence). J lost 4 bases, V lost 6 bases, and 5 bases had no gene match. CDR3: CASSPAGGTGELFF. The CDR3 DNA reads TGTGCCAGCAGCCCCGCAGGGGGCACCGGGGAGCTGTTTTTT.

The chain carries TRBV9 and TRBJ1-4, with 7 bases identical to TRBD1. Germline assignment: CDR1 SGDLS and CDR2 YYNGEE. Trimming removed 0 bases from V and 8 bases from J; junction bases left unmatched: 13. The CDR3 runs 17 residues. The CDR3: CASSVGRMRGHQEKLFF. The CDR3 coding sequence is TGTGCCAGCAGCGTAGGAAGGATGAGGGGGCATCAGGAAAAACTGTTTTTT.

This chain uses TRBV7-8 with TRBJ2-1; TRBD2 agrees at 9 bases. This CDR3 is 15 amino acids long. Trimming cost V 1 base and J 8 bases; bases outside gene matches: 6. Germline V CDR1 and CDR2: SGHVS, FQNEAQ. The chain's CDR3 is CASSLVAGVLYEQFF. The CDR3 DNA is TGTGCCAGCAGCTTAGTAGCGGGAGTTTTATATGAGCAGTTCTTC.

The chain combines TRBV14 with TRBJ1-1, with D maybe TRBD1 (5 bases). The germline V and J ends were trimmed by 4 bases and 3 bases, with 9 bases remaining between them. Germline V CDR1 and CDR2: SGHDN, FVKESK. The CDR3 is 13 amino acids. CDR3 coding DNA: TGTGCCAGCAGCCGATTGACAGACACTGAAGCTTTCTTT. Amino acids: CASSRLTDTEAFF.

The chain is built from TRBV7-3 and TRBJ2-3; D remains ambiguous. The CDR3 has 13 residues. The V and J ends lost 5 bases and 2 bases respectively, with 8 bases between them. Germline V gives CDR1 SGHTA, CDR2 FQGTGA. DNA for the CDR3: TGTGCCAGCAGCCCGGCCGTCACAGATACGCAGTATTTT. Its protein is CASSPAVTDTQYF.

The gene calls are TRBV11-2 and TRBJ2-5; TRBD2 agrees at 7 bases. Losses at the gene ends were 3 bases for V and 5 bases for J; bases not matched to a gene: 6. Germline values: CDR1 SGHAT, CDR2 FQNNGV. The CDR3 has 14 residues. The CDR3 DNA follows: TGTGCCAGCAGCTTTTTGGGGGGGGAGGAGACCCAGTACTTC. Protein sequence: CASSFLGGEETQYF.

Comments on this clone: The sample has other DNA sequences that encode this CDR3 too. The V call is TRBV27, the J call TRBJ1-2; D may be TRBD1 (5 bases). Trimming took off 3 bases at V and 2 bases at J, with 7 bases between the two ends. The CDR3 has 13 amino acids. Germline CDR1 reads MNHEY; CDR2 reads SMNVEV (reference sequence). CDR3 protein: CASSFRGNYGYTF. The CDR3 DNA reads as TGTGCCAGCAGTTTCCGGGGGAACTATGGCTACACCTTC.

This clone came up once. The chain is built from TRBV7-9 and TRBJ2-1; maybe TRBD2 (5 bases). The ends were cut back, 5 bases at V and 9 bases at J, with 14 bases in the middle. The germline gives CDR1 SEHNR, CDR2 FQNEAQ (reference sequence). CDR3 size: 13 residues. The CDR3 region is CASSALQAGEQFF. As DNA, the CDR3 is TGTGCCAGCAGCGCGCTTCAGGCGGGTGAGCAGTTCTTC.

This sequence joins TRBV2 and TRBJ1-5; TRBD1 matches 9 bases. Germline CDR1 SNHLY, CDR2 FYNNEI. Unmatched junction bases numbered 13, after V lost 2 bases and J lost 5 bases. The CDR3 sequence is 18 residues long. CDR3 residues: CASSEWRGQGRGDQPQHF. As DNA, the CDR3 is TGTGCCAGCAGTGAATGGAGGGGACAGGGACGAGGCGATCAGCCCCAGCATTTT. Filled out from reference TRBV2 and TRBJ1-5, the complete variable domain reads EPEVTQTPSHQVTQMGQEVILRCVPISNHLYFYWYRQILGQKVEFLVSFYNNEISEKSEIFDDQFSVERPDGSNFTLKIRSTKLEDSAMYFCASSEWRGQGRGDQPQHFGDGTRLSIL.

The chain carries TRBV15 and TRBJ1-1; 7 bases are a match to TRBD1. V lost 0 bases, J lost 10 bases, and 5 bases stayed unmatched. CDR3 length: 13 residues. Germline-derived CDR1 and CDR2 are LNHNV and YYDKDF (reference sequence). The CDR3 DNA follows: TGTGCCACCAGCAGAGATTATCAGGGGGTAGCTTTCTTT. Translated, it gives CATSRDYQGVAFF.

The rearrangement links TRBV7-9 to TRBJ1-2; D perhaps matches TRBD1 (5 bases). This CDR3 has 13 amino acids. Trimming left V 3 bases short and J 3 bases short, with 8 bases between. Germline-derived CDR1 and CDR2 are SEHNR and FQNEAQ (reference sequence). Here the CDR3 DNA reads TGTGCCAGCAGCTTGGGGGTCGACTATGGCTACACCTTC. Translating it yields CASSLGVDYGYTF.

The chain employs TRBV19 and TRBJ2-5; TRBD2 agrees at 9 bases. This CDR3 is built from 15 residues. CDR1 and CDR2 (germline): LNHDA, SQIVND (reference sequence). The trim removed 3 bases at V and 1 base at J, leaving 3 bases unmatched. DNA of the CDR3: TGTGCCAGTAGTATTTTGACTAGCGGCCAAGAGACCCAGTACTTC. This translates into CASSILTSGQETQYF.

The CDR3 coding sequence is TGTGCCTGGAAGTTCAATGACATAACTGCTTTCTTT. It yields the protein CAWKFNDITAFF. This chain links TRBV30 with TRBJ1-1, with no clear D. The length of the CDR3 is 12 residues. The ends were cut back, 4 bases at V and 11 bases at J, with 17 bases in the middle. Germline V gene data show CDR1 as GTSNPN and CDR2 as SVGIG (reference sequence).

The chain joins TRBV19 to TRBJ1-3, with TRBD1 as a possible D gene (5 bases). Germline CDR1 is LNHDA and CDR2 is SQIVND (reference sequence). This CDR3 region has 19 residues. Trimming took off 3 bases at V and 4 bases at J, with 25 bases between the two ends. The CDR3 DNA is TGTGCCAGTAGTATGAGGGGCCGTTGGTCGGCGAGGGTAGGAAACACCATATATTTT. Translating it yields CASSMRGRWSARVGNTIYF.

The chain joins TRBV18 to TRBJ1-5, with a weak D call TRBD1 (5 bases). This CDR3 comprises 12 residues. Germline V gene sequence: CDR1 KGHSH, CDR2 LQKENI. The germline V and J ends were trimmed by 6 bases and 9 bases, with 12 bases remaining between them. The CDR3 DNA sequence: TGTGCCAGCTCTATGGGGGGTCCGCCCCAGCATTTT. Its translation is CASSMGGPPQHF.